The 21 T cell receptor beta chains presented below share a single source sample, sequenced in a study of OX40 agonist ivuxolimab in advanced cancers. Sequenced by immunoSEQ multiplex PCR; TCRdb stores in-frame clones only, minus some. The table has 65,000 to 95,000 clones, 85% to 95% seen once. The sequences come from CD4+ or CD8+ T cells sorted from blood, collected in a trial of the OX40 agonist ivuxolimab. These receptor sequences come from an adult with an advanced solid tumor such as melanoma, head and neck, liver or kidney cancer.

This clone was seen once. The chain joins TRBV6-6 to TRBJ2-7; possible D gene TRBD2, 6 bases. V shed 0 bases and J shed 2 bases, with 14 bases lying between them. The CDR3 runs to 16 residues. In germline, CDR1 is MNHNY, CDR2 SVGAGI (reference sequence). The CDR3 loop reads CASSYSKEGPTYEQYF. In DNA, the CDR3 is TGTGCCAGCAGTTACTCGAAGGAGGGACCTACCTACGAGCAGTACTTC.

The chain has TRBV11-2 and TRBJ2-3; no clear D. V lost 2 bases, J lost 4 bases, and 13 bases lay in between. The length of the CDR3 is 15 residues. Germline lookup yields CDR1 SGHAT and CDR2 FQNNGV. CDR3 residues: CASSLRTPTSDTQYF. In DNA form, the CDR3 reads TGTGCCAGCAGCTTAAGGACCCCAACTTCAGATACGCAGTATTTT.

J is TRBJ1-1 and V is TRBV14; D is perhaps TRBD1 (6 bases). Germline lookup yields CDR1 SGHDN and CDR2 FVKESK. There are 15 residues in the CDR3. With 2 bases removed from V and 2 bases from J, the gap between germline ends came to 12 bases. CDR3 nucleotides: TGTGCCAGCAGCCAATTTCAGGGGCTCAACACTGAAGCTTTCTTT. Translation gives CASSQFQGLNTEAFF.

The genes are TRBV7-9 and TRBJ2-3; 9 nucleotides match TRBD2. Germline CDR1 SEHNR, CDR2 FQNEAQ (reference sequence). The CDR3 runs to 16 residues. With 1 base clipped from V and 0 bases from J, the junction kept 2 bases outside the gene matches. The CDR3 sequence: CASSLGLAGSTDTQYF. The CDR3 DNA is TGTGCCAGCAGCTTAGGTCTAGCGGGAAGCACAGATACGCAGTATTTT. Complete variable domain (other parts from reference TRBV7-9 and TRBJ2-3): DTGVSQNPRHKITKRGQNVTFRCDPISEHNRLYWYRQTLGQGPEFLTYFQNEAQLEKSRLLSDRFSAERPKGSFSTLEIQRTEQGDSAMYLCASSLGLAGSTDTQYFGPGTRLTVL.

The V gene is TRBV7-2, the J gene TRBJ2-3; 7 bases line up with TRBD2. J lost 6 bases, V lost 5 bases, and 14 bases had no gene match. The CDR3 is 16 residues long. Germline loops: CDR1 SGHTA, CDR2 FQGNSA. The CDR3 region is CASSPPLPAGMDTQYF. The CDR3 DNA reads TGTGCCAGCAGCCCTCCGTTGCCAGCGGGAATGGATACGCAGTATTTT.

The gene calls are TRBV6-5 and TRBJ1-5; D possibly corresponds to TRBD1 (6 bases). This CDR3 has 15 amino acids. V was pared by 5 bases and J by 6 bases, with 17 bases between. Germline assignment: CDR1 MNHEY and CDR2 SVGAGI. CDR3: CASSPLGGALQPQHF. The CDR3 DNA reads TGTGCCAGCAGTCCTTTGGGGGGGGCCCTTCAGCCCCAGCATTTT.

The chain combines TRBV28 with TRBJ2-5, with D possibly TRBD1 on 5 matching bases. Trimming pared 7 bases from V and 5 bases from J, leaving 14 bases between. The CDR3 spans 13 residues. CDR1 is MDHEN and CDR2 is SYDVKM in the germline V gene. This CDR3 is CASTNAGRETQYF. The CDR3 bases are TGTGCCAGCACCAATGCAGGGCGGGAGACCCAGTACTTC. The whole variable domain, filled in from reference TRBV28 and TRBJ2-5, reads DVKVTQSSRYLVKRTGEKVFLECVQDMDHENMFWYRQDPGLGLRLIYFSYDVKMKEKGDIPEGYSVSREKKERFSLILESASTNQTSMYLCASTNAGRETQYFGPGTRLLVL.

This clone was counted once. CDR3 protein: CASSFSLAAQPQHF. The CDR3 nucleotides read TGTGCCAGCAGCTTCTCCCTAGCAGCTCAGCCCCAGCATTTT. V gene TRBV7-2 combines with J gene TRBJ1-5; D is undetermined. Germline CDR1 is SGHTA and CDR2 is FQGNSA. The CDR3 contains 14 residues. The V end was cut by 3 bases, the J end by 6 bases, with 12 bases between.

J is TRBJ1-2 and V is TRBV29-1; the D gene is possibly TRBD1 (6 bases). The germline gives CDR1 SQVTM, CDR2 ANQGSEA. V was pared by 2 bases and J by 2 bases, with 6 bases between. The CDR3 is 12 amino acids. The CDR3 region is CSVETGNYGYTF. The DNA for the CDR3 is TGCAGCGTTGAAACAGGGAACTATGGCTACACCTTC.

The gene calls are TRBV4-3 and TRBJ2-1, with 7 bases identical to TRBD2. The CDR3 totals 15 residues. CDR1 is LGHNA, CDR2 YSLEER, per germline. V dropped 1 base and J dropped 0; count of bases not matched to a gene: 0. The CDR3 sequence: CASSQGGSSYNEQFF. CDR3 in DNA: TGCGCCAGCAGCCAAGGCGGGAGCTCCTACAATGAGCAGTTCTTC.

The J gene is TRBJ2-5, the V gene TRBV28, with TRBD2 matching over 7 bases. Trimming at V came to 7 bases and at J to 5 bases, leaving 7 bases not matched to a gene. CDR3 length: 13 amino acids. Germline V gene sequence: CDR1 MDHEN, CDR2 SYDVKM. CDR3 nucleotides: TGTGCCAGCACCCCCCGGGAGGAGGAGACCCAGTACTTC. It yields the protein CASTPREEETQYF.

V and J are TRBV21-1 and TRBJ2-3; the DNA was not compared with TRBD1, the D call given in the table. TRBV21-1 is labeled a pseudogene. The CDR3 is made up of 16 amino acids. Written as DNA, the CDR3 is TGTGCCAGCAGACCCCCGGGACAGGGGAGGGCAGATACGCAGTATTTT. Protein sequence: CASRPPGQGRADTQYF.

The rearrangement links TRBV11-2 to TRBJ2-5; TRBD2 matches 7 bases. Germline V gene sequence: CDR1 SGHAT, CDR2 FQNNGV. The J segment lost 0 bases and the V segment lost 5 bases, leaving 12 bases of the junction unmatched. The CDR3 runs to 17 residues. The CDR3 region is CASSDLAALINQETQYF. CDR3 in DNA: TGTGCCAGCAGCGACCTAGCGGCTCTCATAAACCAAGAGACCCAGTACTTC.

The V and J genes are TRBV5-1 and TRBJ2-1; D perhaps matches TRBD1 (6 bases). The germline CDR1 and CDR2 sequences are SGHRS and YFSETQ. V was shortened by 0 bases and J by 6 bases, with 10 bases between the two germline ends. The CDR3 totals 14 residues. CDR3 in amino acids: CASSLGQEPNEQFF. CDR3 DNA sequence: TGCGCCAGCAGCTTGGGACAGGAGCCCAATGAGCAGTTCTTC.

The chain employs TRBV18 and TRBJ1-4; D unclear. The CDR3 contains 13 residues. Germline V gene lookup returns CDR1 KGHSH and CDR2 LQKENI. V was cut by 3 bases and J by 7 bases, with 9 bases left in between. The CDR3 DNA reads as TGTGCCAGCTCACCCCTTGACCTTGAAAAACTGTTTTTT. Protein product: CASSPLDLEKLFF.

The V and J genes are TRBV7-9 and TRBJ2-3; D is undetermined. V lost 5 bases and J 0 bases, leaving 9 bases between the germline ends. The CDR3 consists of 14 residues. CDR1 SEHNR and CDR2 FQNEAQ come from the germline V gene (reference sequence). DNA of the CDR3: TGTGCCAGCAGCCCACGAGCCAGCACAGATACGCAGTATTTT. Protein: CASSPRASTDTQYF.

The chain links TRBV4-2 to TRBJ2-3; 11 bases match TRBD2. Unmatched junction bases numbered 14, after V lost 4 bases and J lost 5 bases. The CDR3 runs 18 residues. From germline, CDR1 is LGHNA and CDR2 YNFKEQ. This chain's CDR3 is CASSPELAGGGWKDTQYF. CDR3 in DNA: TGTGCCAGCAGCCCCGAGCTAGCGGGAGGAGGCTGGAAAGATACGCAGTATTTT.

The chain carries TRBV7-6 and TRBJ2-1, with TRBD2 identical over 8 bases. Trimming removed 5 bases from V and 10 bases from J; junction bases left unmatched: 13. CDR3 length: 15 residues. Germline CDR1 and CDR2: SGHVS and FNYEAQ. CDR3 in amino acids: CASSRSSGRGGEQFF. The CDR3 nucleotides are TGTGCCAGCAGCCGGTCGAGCGGGAGAGGGGGAGAGCAGTTCTTC.

The rearrangement uses TRBV7-9 and TRBJ1-4; no definite D call. Trimming shortened V by 8 bases and J by 1 base, and 11 bases separated the two germline ends. The CDR3 has 14 amino acids. Germline V CDR1 and CDR2: SEHNR, FQNEAQ (reference sequence). CDR3 residues: CASGLRRTNEKLFF. The CDR3 DNA reads as TGTGCCAGCGGACTGCGGAGAACTAATGAAAAACTGTTTTTT.

The chain is built from TRBV30 and TRBJ2-3, with a possible D match to TRBD1 (6 bases). This CDR3 region has 13 residues. Germline-derived CDR1 and CDR2 are GTSNPN and SVGIG (reference sequence). The CDR3 sequence: CVPIKGETDTQYF. CDR3 nucleotides: TGTGTCCCGATTAAGGGGGAGACAGATACGCAGTATTTT.

V gene TRBV14 combines with J gene TRBJ2-3, with 8 bases aligning to TRBD1. The CDR3 contains 14 residues. With 2 bases clipped from V and 5 bases from J, the junction kept 3 bases outside the gene matches. CDR1 and CDR2 (germline): SGHDN, FVKESK. The CDR3 protein is CASSQPGTGDTQYF. The CDR3 region has the DNA TGTGCCAGCAGCCAACCGGGGACAGGAGATACGCAGTATTTT.